The clone carrying this T cell receptor beta chain appeared once. The data are from a study of blood T cell repertoires in COVID-19. Germline values: CDR1 GTSNPN, CDR2 SVGIG (reference sequence). Trimming took 5 bases from V and 1 from J; bases not matched to a gene: 5. The CDR3 extends over 13 amino acids. Using immunoSEQ multiplex PCR, the repertoire was profiled, and TCRdb retains in-frame clones only, with some absent. There are about 230,000 clones in the sample; around 82% occur only once, and roughly 8.7% lies in the top ten. The sequence was collected from a man aged 35 to 55 with active or convalescent COVID-19. The chain joins TRBV30 to TRBJ2-7; TRBD2 aligns across 7 bases. The sample was peripheral blood. DNA of the CDR3: TGTGCCTGGGGTGGGGGGGAGTCCTACGAGCAGTACTTC. It yields the protein CAWGGGESYEQYF.